This T cell receptor beta chain was observed in a study of sequential checkpoint blockade in melanoma. Method: immunoSEQ multiplex PCR; TCRdb's copy keeps in-frame clones and lacks some. Among roughly 7,000 clones listed, more than 25% were seen once. Treatment in this sample: randomized to nivolumab then ipilimumab (arm A) or the reverse (arm B). This clone was observed at least ten times. V lost 4 bases and J lost 3, with 12 bases in between. Germline CDR1 SGHNT, CDR2 YENEEA. The CDR3 extends over 15 amino acids. Sample: tumor tissue (inferred from file names), taken from a patient given nivolumab and ipilimumab in sequence. The chain joins TRBV11-3 to TRBJ1-4; D may be TRBD1 (5 bases). This receptor was taken from a human donor with melanoma. CDR3 protein: CASSSRDWANEKLFF. The CDR3 DNA reads as TGTGCCAGCAGCTCCAGGGACTGGGCTAATGAAAAACTGTTTTTT.